One and the same sample provided the 2 T cell receptor beta chains below, sequenced in a study of T cells after yellow fever vaccination. TCRdb re-called the 5' RACE reads with MiXCR, one entry per CDR3 protein. The sample has about 210,000 distinct CDR3 sequences; more than 3% are singletons. The specimen was CD4+ T cells sorted from PBMCs, collected 10 days after the yellow fever booster vaccination. All receptors derive from a man between 18 and 29 years old who received the YFV17D yellow fever vaccine.

This clonotype came up many times. This chain joins TRBV5-1 and TRBJ2-1, with 7 bases fitting TRBD2. The CDR3 is made up of 14 amino acids. The V segment lost 0 bases and the J segment 9 bases; nucleotides outside the gene matches: 6. CDR1 is SGHRS, CDR2 YFSETQ, per germline. The CDR3 sequence: CASSLDGLVGEQFF. CDR3 DNA: TGCGCCAGCAGCTTGGATGGACTAGTGGGTGAGCAGTTCTTC.

This clonotype occurred many times. This chain joins TRBV18 and TRBJ1-2, with a weak D call TRBD1 (5 bases). CDR3 length: 15 residues. Germline loops: CDR1 KGHSH, CDR2 LQKENI. The V end lost 2 bases, the J end lost 4 bases, and 14 bases lay between the germline ends. The DNA for the CDR3 is TGTGCCAGCTCACCATCGGGGGTTGGCGGCTATGGCTACACCTTC. Encoded protein: CASSPSGVGGYGYTF. The complete variable domain, with remaining parts taken from reference TRBV18 and TRBJ1-2, reads NAGVMQNPRHLVRRRGQEARLRCSPMKGHSHVYWYRQLPEEGLKFMVYLQKENIIDESGMPKERFSAEFPKEGPSILRIQQVVRGDSAAYFCASSPSGVGGYGYTFGSGTRLTVV.